This section outlines one TCR beta chain sequence together with its context. Its antigen is unknown. Trimming removed 0 bases at V and 0 bases at J, with 9 bases between. Germline-derived CDR1 and CDR2 are SGHRS and YFSETQ. This CDR3 has 15 amino acids. This sample was taken from a study of cytomegalovirus exposure and HLA in healthy donors. Study results and limitations: Later analysis revealed greater clonal expansion in HLA-associated TCR beta chains than in equally common others. Across all donors, roughly uniform sequencing depth was an assumption of the presence/absence analyses.

All donors participated as healthy donors of bone marrow. The PCR used 60 Vbeta and 13 Jbeta primers. Profiled with immunoSEQ multiplex PCR; TCRdb holds only in-frame clones, not every one. The sample records around 140,000 clones, 76% being singletons. Sequenced: PBMCs. The origin of this receptor is a female donor in good health and CMV-seropositive. The rearrangement links TRBV5-1 to TRBJ1-1, with a weak D call TRBD1 (6 bases). The CDR3 coding sequence is TGCGCCAGCAGCTTGGTAAGGGGGATGAACACTGAAGCTTTCTTT. It yields the protein CASSLVRGMNTEAFF.